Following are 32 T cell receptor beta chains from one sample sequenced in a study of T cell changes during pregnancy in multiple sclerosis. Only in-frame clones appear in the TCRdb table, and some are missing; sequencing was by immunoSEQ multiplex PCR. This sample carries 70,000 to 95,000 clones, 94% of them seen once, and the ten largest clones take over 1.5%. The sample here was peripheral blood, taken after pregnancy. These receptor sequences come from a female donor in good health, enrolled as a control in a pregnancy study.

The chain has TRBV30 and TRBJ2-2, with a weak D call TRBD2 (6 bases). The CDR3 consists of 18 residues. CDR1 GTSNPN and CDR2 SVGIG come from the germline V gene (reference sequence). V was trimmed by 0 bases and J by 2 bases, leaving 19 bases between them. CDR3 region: CAWSVRLARLRNTGELFF. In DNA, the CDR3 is TGTGCCTGGAGTGTACGCCTAGCGAGACTAAGAAACACCGGGGAGCTGTTTTTT.

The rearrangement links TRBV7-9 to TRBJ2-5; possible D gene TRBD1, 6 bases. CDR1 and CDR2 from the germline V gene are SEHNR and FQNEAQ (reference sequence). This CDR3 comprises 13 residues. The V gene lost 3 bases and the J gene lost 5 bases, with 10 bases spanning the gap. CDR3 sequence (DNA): TGTGCCAGCAGCTTGGGACAAGTGGAGACCCAGTACTTC. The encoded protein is CASSLGQVETQYF.

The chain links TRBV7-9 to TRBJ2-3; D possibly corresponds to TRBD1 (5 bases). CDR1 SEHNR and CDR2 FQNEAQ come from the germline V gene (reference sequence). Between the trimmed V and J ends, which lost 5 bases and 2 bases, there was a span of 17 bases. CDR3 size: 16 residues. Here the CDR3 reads CASSPPFDRFTDTQYF. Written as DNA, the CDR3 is TGTGCCAGCAGCCCACCTTTTGACAGATTCACAGATACGCAGTATTTT.

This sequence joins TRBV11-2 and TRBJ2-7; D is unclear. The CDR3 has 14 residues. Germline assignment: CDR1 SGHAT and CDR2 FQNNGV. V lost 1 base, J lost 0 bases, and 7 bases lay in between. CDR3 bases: TGTGCCAGCAGCTTAGTTGACAACTCCTACGAGCAGTACTTC. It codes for CASSLVDNSYEQYF.

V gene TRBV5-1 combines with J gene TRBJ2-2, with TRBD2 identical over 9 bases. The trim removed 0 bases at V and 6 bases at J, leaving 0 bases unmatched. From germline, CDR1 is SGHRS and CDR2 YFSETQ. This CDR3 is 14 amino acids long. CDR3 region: CASSLERGAGELFF. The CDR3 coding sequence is TGCGCCAGCAGCTTGGAGCGGGGGGCCGGGGAGCTGTTTTTT.

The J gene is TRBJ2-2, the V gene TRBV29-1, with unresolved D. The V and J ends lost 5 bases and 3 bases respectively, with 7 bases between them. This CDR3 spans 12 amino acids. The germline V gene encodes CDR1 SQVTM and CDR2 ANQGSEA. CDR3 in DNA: TGCAGCGTTACTCATGACACCGGGGAGCTGTTTTTT. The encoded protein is CSVTHDTGELFF.

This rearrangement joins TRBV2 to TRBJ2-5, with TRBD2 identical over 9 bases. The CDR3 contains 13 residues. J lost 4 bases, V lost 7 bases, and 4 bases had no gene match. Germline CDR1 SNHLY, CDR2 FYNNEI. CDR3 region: CASTMTSGETQYF. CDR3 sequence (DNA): TGTGCCAGCACAATGACTAGCGGAGAGACCCAGTACTTC.

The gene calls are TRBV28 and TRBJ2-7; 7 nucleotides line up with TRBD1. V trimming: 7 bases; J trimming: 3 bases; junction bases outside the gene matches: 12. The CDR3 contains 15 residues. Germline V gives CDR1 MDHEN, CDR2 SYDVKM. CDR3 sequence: CASTMTTGSYYEQYF. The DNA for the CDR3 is TGTGCCAGCACTATGACGACAGGGTCATACTACGAGCAGTACTTC.

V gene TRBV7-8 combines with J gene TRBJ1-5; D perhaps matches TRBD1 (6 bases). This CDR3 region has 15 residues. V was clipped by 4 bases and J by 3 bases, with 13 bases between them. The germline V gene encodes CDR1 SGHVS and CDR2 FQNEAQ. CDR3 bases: TGTGCCAGCAGCTCCCCGGGGGGCAACAATCAGCCCCAGCATTTT. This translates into CASSSPGGNNQPQHF.

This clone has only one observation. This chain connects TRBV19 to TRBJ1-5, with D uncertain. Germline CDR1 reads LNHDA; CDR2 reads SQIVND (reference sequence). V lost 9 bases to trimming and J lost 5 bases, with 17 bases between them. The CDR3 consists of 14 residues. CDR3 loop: CASSPKRVDQPQHF. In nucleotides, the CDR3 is TGTGCCAGCAGTCCCAAGCGTGTTGATCAGCCCCAGCATTTT.

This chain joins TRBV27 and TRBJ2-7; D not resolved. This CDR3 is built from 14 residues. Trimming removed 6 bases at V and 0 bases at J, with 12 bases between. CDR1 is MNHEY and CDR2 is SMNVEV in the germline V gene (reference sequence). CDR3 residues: CASSRRGSSYEQYF. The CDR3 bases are TGTGCCAGCAGCCGTCGTGGTAGCTCCTACGAGCAGTACTTC.

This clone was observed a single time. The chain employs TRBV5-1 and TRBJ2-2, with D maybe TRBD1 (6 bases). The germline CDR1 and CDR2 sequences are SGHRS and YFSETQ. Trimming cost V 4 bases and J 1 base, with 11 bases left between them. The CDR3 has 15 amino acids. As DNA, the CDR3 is TGCGCCAGCAGCCTACAGGGCCTGAACACCGGGGAGCTGTTTTTT. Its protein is CASSLQGLNTGELFF.

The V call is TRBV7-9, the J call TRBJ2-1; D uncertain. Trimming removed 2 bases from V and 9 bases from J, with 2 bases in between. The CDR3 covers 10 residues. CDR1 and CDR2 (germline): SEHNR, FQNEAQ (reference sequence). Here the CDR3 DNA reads TGTGCCAGCAGCTTACTTGAGCAGTTCTTC. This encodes CASSLLEQFF.

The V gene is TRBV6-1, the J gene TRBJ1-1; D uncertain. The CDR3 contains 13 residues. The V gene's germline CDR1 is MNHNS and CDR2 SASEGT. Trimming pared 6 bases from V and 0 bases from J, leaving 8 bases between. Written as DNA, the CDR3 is TGTGCCAGCAGCTGGCTCGTGAACACTGAAGCTTTCTTT. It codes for CASSWLVNTEAFF.

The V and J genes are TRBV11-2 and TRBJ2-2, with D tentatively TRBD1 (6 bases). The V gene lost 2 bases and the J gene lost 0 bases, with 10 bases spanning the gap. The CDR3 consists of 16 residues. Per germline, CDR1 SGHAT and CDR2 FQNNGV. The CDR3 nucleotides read TGTGCCAGCAGCTTACCGGCAGGGGCGAACACCGGGGAGCTGTTTTTT. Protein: CASSLPAGANTGELFF.

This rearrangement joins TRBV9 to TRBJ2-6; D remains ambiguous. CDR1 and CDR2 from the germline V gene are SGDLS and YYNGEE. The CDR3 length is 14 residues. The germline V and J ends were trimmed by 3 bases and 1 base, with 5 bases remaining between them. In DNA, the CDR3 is TGTGCCAGCAGCGACAGATCTGGGGCCAACGTCCTGACTTTC. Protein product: CASSDRSGANVLTF. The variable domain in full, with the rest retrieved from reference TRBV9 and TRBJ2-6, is DSGVTQTPKHLITATGQRVTLRCSPRSGDLSVYWYQQSLDQGLQFLIQYYNGEERAKGNILERFSAQQFPDLHSELNLSSLELGDSALYFCASSDRSGANVLTFGAGSRLTVL.

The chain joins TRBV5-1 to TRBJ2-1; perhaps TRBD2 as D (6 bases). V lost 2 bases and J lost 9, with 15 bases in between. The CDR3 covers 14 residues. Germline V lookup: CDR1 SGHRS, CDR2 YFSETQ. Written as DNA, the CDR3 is TGCGCCAGCAGCTTTAGCCCTGGGGGAGGTGAGCAGTTCTTC. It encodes CASSFSPGGGEQFF.

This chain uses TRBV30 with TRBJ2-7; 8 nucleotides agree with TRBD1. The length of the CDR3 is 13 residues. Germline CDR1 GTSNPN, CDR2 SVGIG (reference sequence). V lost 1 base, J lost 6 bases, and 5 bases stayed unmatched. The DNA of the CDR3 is TGTGCCTGGAGTGAGGGGACAGGAGGCGAGCAGTACTTC. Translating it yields CAWSEGTGGEQYF.

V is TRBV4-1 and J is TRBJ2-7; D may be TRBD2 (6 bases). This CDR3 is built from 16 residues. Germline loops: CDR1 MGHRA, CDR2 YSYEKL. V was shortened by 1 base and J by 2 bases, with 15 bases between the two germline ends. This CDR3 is CASSQVVGGVAYEQYF. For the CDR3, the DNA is TGCGCCAGCAGCCAAGTGGTCGGAGGGGTCGCCTACGAGCAGTACTTC.

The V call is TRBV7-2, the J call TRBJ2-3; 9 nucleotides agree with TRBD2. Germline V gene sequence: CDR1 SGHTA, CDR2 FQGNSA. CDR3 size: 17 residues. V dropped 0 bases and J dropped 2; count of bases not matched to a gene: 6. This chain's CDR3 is CASSLALAGGFTDTQYF. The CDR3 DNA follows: TGTGCCAGCAGCTTAGCGCTTGCGGGAGGGTTCACAGATACGCAGTATTTT.

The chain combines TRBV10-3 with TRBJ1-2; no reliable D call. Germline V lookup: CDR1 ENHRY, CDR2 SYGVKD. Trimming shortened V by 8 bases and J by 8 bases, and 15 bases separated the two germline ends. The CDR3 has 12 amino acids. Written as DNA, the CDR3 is TGTGCCATCCACTCCACCACCTCCGGCTACACCTTC. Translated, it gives CAIHSTTSGYTF.

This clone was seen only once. The CDR3 DNA reads as TGTGCCAGCAGCCCCCGTGGAGGTTTTAACACTGAAGCTTTCTTT. It codes for CASSPRGGFNTEAFF. This rearrangement joins TRBV7-8 to TRBJ1-1, with D unresolved. V was shortened by 5 bases and J by 2 bases, with 15 bases between the two germline ends. CDR1 SGHVS and CDR2 FQNEAQ come from the germline V gene. This CDR3 comprises 15 residues.

CDR3 residues: CASRKRRNEQFF. The CDR3 DNA sequence: TGTGCCAGCAGAAAGAGGAGAAATGAGCAGTTCTTC. This chain uses TRBV28 with TRBJ2-1; D remains unclear. The CDR3 length is 12 residues. CDR1 is MDHEN and CDR2 is SYDVKM in the germline V gene. The V gene lost 6 bases and the J gene lost 7 bases, with 10 bases spanning the gap.

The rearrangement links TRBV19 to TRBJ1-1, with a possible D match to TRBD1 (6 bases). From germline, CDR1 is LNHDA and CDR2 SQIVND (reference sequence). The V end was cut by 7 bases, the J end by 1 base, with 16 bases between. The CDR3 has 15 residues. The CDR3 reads CASKVAGTKNTEAFF. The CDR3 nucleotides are TGTGCCAGTAAGGTTGCCGGGACAAAGAACACTGAAGCTTTCTTT.

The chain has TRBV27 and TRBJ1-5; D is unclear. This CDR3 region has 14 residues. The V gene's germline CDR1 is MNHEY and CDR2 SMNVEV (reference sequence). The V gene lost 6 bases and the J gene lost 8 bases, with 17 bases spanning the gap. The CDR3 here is CASRDSFAKEPQHF. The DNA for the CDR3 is TGTGCCAGCAGAGACTCTTTCGCGAAGGAGCCCCAGCATTTT.

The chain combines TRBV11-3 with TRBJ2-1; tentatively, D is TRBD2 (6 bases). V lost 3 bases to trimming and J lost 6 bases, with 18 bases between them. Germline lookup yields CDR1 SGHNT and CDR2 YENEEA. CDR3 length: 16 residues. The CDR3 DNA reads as TGTGCCAGCAGCTTTCCTGTGCCGGAGGGCGGCAATGAGCAGTTCTTC. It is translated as CASSFPVPEGGNEQFF. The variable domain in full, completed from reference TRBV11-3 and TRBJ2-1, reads EAGVVQSPRYKIIEKKQPVAFWCNPISGHNTLYWYLQNLGQGPELLIRYENEEAVDDSQLPKDRFSAERLKGVDSTLKIQPAELGDSAVYLCASSFPVPEGGNEQFFGPGTRLTVL.

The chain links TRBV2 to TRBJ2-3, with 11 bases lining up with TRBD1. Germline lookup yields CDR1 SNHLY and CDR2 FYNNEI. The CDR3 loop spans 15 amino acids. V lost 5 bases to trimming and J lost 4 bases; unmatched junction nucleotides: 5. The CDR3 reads CASSSDRGQSDTQYF. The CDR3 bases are TGTGCCAGCAGTTCGGACAGGGGGCAGTCAGATACGCAGTATTTT.

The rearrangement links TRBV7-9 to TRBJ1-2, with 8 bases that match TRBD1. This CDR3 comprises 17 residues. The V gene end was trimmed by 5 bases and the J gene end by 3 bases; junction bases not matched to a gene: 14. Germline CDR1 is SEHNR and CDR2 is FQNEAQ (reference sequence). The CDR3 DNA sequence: TGTGCCAGCAGCAATTTTCCAAGGGACAGGAGGGACTATGGCTACACCTTC. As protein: CASSNFPRDRRDYGYTF.

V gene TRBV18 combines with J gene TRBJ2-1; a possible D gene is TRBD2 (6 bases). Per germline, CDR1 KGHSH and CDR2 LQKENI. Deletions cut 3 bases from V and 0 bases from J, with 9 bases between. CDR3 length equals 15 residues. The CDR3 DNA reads TGTGCCAGCTCACCGAGCGGGCCCTCCTACAATGAGCAGTTCTTC. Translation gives CASSPSGPSYNEQFF.

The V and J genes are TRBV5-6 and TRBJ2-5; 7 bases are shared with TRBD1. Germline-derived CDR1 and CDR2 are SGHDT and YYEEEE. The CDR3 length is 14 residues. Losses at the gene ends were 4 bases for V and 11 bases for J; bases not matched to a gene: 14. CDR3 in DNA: TGTGCCAGCAGCCCGGCGGCGACAGGGCGTGAGCAGTACTTC. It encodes CASSPAATGREQYF.

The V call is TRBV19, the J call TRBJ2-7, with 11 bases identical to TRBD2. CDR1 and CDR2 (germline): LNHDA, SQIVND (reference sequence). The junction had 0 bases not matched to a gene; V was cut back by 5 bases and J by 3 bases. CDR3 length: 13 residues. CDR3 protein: CASSGTSGYEQYF. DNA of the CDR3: TGTGCCAGTAGTGGGACTAGCGGCTACGAGCAGTACTTC.

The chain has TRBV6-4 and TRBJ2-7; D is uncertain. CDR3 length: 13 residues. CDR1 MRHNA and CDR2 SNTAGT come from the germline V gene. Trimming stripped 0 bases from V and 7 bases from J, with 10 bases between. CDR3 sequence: CASSDSTEPEQYF. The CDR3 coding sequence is TGTGCCAGCAGTGACTCGACGGAGCCGGAGCAGTACTTC.